This T cell receptor (beta chain) emerged from a study of T cell responses to AZD1222 COVID-19 vaccine. Notes on the study in general: Spike regions recognized by vaccine-associated CD4 TCRs spanned the protein, led by 160-218 and 743-854. The sample set comprised mostly white British donors with more females, and clonal diversity was possibly underestimated.

The CDR3 runs 13 residues. Deletions cut 3 bases from V and 1 base from J, with 4 bases between. Per the germline V gene, CDR1 is SGHDT and CDR2 is YYEEEE. Sequencing was performed with immunoSEQ multiplex PCR; in TCRdb, only in-frame clones are kept and a portion is missing. This table has roughly 65,000 clones, 60% to 85% appearing once. With respect to this clone: Its antigen is as yet unknown.

This material consisted of peripheral blood, taken on day 0 of AZD1222 vaccination. The TCR comes from an adult in good health. The chain recombines TRBV5-6 with TRBJ1-4; D call uncertain. In DNA form, the CDR3 reads TGTGCCAGCAGCTACCTAACTAATGAAAAACTGTTTTTT. Protein sequence: CASSYLTNEKLFF.